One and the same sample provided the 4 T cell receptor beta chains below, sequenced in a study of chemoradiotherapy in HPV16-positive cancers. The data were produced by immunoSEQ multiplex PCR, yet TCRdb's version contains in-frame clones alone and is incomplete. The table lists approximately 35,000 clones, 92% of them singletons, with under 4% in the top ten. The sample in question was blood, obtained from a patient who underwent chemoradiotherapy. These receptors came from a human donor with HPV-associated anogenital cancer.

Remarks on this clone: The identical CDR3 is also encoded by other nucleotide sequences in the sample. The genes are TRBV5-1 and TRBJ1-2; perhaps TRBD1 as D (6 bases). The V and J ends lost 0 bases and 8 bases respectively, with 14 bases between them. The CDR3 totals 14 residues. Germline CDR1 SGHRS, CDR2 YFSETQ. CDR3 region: CASSLEGQPNGYTF. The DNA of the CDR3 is TGCGCCAGCAGCTTGGAAGGACAGCCAAACGGCTACACCTTC.

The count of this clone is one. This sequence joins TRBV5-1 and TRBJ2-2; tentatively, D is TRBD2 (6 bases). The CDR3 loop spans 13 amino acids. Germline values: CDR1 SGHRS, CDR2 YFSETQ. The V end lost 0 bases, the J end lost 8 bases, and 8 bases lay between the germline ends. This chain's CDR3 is CASSLVAAGELFF. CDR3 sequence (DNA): TGCGCCAGCAGCTTGGTAGCGGCTGGGGAGCTGTTTTTT.

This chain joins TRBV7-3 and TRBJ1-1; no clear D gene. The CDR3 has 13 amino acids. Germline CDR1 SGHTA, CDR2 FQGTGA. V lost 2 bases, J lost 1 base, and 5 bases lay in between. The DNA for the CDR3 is TGTGCCAGCAGCTTAGCCCCGAACACTGAAGCTTTCTTT. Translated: CASSLAPNTEAFF.

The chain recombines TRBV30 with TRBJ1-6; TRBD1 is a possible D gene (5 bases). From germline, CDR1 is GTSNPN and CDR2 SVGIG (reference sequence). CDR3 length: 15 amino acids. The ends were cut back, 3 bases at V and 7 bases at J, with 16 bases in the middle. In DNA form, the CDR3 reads TGTGCCTGGAGCCCCGGGAGTTCAGGGAATTCACCCCTCCACTTT. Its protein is CAWSPGSSGNSPLHF.